This TCR beta chain was observed in a study of technical replicates of blood from a few donors. Clones were read by immunoSEQ multiplex PCR, and TCRdb kept only the in-frame ones, dropping some. The sample holds around 90,000 clones; over 90% are singletons and the top ten take around 0.4%. V dropped 6 bases and J dropped 4; count of bases not matched to a gene: 2. Germline CDR1 reads SNHLY; CDR2 reads FYNNEI. The CDR3 consists of 13 residues. The TCR was taken from a human donor in good health. The V call is TRBV2, the J call TRBJ2-2; 7 bases map to TRBD1. Sequenced material: T cells isolated from PBMCs. CDR3 residues: CASRDRTTGELFF. In DNA, the CDR3 is TGTGCCAGCAGGGACAGGACCACCGGGGAGCTGTTTTTT.